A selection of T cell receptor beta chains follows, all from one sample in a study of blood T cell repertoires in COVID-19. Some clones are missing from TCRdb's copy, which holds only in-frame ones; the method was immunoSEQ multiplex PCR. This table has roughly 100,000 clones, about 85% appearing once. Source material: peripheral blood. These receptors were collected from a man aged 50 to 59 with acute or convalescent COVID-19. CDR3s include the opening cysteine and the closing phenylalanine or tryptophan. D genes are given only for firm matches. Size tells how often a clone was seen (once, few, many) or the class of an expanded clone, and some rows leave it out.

CDR3 DNA: TGTGCCAGCAGTGGGACTCCGAGCTCTGGGGCCAACGTCCTGACTTTC; CDR3 protein: CASSGTPSSGANVLTF; V gene: TRBV25-1; J gene: TRBJ2-6; clone size: -; D gene: -
CDR3 DNA: TGTGCCACGCTGAGTCCGGGGGAGACCCAGTACTTC; CDR3 protein: CATLSPGETQYF; V gene: TRBV19; J gene: TRBJ2-5; clone size: -; D gene: -
CDR3 DNA: TGTGCTAGCAGCCTGAGGCGGGAGGGTTACAATGAGCAGTTCTTC; CDR3 protein: CASSLRREGYNEQFF; V gene: TRBV7-7; J gene: TRBJ2-1; clone size: -; D gene: TRBD2
CDR3 DNA: TGTGCCTGGAGTCTACCGACAGGGGAAGAGACCCAGTACTTC; CDR3 protein: CAWSLPTGEETQYF; V gene: TRBV30; J gene: TRBJ2-5; clone size: -; D gene: TRBD1
CDR3 DNA: TGTGCCATCAGTGTATCCCAGGGGGACGAGCAGTACTTC; CDR3 protein: CAISVSQGDEQYF; V gene: TRBV10-3; J gene: TRBJ2-7; clone size: few; D gene: TRBD1
CDR3 DNA: TGTGCCAGTAGTCCTAGCGGGGGGGAATACGAGCAGTACTTC; CDR3 protein: CASSPSGGEYEQYF; V gene: TRBV19; J gene: TRBJ2-7; clone size: few; D gene: TRBD2
CDR3 DNA: TGTGCCAGCAGTTTAACTGGTGGGGAGCTGTTTTTT; CDR3 protein: CASSLTGGELFF; V gene: TRBV27; J gene: TRBJ2-2; clone size: -; D gene: -
CDR3 DNA: TGTGCCAGCAGTCGGACACCTGGGAATGGCTACACCTTC; CDR3 protein: CASSRTPGNGYTF; V gene: TRBV7-3; J gene: TRBJ1-2; clone size: -; D gene: -
CDR3 DNA: TGTGCCAGCAGTTTATCGACAGGACCCCCCTACGAGCAGTACTTC; CDR3 protein: CASSLSTGPPYEQYF; V gene: TRBV28; J gene: TRBJ2-7; clone size: few; D gene: -
CDR3 DNA: TGTGCCAGTAGTCGAGGAGAAGCGCTGAGCCTGTTCTTC; CDR3 protein: CASSRGEALSLFF; V gene: TRBV19; J gene: TRBJ2-1; clone size: few; D gene: -
CDR3 DNA: TGTGCTAGTGGTTCGGGACAGGGCAGACAGCCCCAGCATTTT; CDR3 protein: CASGSGQGRQPQHF; V gene: TRBV12-5; J gene: TRBJ1-5; clone size: -; D gene: TRBD1
CDR3 DNA: TGCGCCAGCAGCTTGGAGTCGGGGGAGACCGAGCAGTACTTC; CDR3 protein: CASSLESGETEQYF; V gene: TRBV5-1; J gene: TRBJ2-7; clone size: -; D gene: -
CDR3 DNA: TGTGCCAGCAAGGGGACTAGCGGGGGGGCGAGGGATACGCAGTATTTT; CDR3 protein: CASKGTSGGARDTQYF; V gene: TRBV7-3; J gene: TRBJ2-3; clone size: -; D gene: TRBD2
CDR3 DNA: TGTGCCAGCAGCCTCTCTGCGGACAATGAGCAGTTCTTC; CDR3 protein: CASSLSADNEQFF; V gene: TRBV7-9; J gene: TRBJ2-1; clone size: -; D gene: -
CDR3 DNA: TGTGCCAGCAGTGAAGCGGCGGGGGGCCACACTGAAGCTTTCTTT; CDR3 protein: CASSEAAGGHTEAFF; V gene: TRBV6-1; J gene: TRBJ1-1; clone size: few; D gene: -
CDR3 DNA: TGTGCCAGCAGTCACCGACAGGGAGAGGGCGAGCAGTACTTC; CDR3 protein: CASSHRQGEGEQYF; V gene: TRBV6-6; J gene: TRBJ2-7; clone size: -; D gene: TRBD1
CDR3 DNA: TGTGCCAGCAGCGTGTCAGTTAATGAAAAACTGTTTTTT; CDR3 protein: CASSVSVNEKLFF; V gene: TRBV9; J gene: TRBJ1-4; clone size: once; D gene: -
CDR3 DNA: TGTGCCAGCAGCTTAGGACCGCAGACACAAGAGACCCAGTACTTC; CDR3 protein: CASSLGPQTQETQYF; V gene: TRBV7-9; J gene: TRBJ2-5; clone size: -; D gene: -
CDR3 DNA: TGTGCCAGCAGCGTCGGGACTAGCGTACAGAACACCGGGGAGCTGTTTTTT; CDR3 protein: CASSVGTSVQNTGELFF; V gene: TRBV14; J gene: TRBJ2-2; clone size: -; D gene: TRBD2
CDR3 DNA: TGTGCCAGCAGCCCAGGGTGGGCTGAAGCTTTCTTT; CDR3 protein: CASSPGWAEAFF; V gene: TRBV11-1; J gene: TRBJ1-1; clone size: -; D gene: -
CDR3 DNA: TGTGCCAGCAGCTTTAGGTCGGGACAGCGCTCCGATGAGCAGTTCTTC; CDR3 protein: CASSFRSGQRSDEQFF; V gene: TRBV11-2; J gene: TRBJ2-1; clone size: -; D gene: TRBD1
CDR3 DNA: TGTGCCAGCGGACAGGATTCCTACGAGCAGTACTTC; CDR3 protein: CASGQDSYEQYF; V gene: TRBV2; J gene: TRBJ2-7; clone size: -; D gene: TRBD1
CDR3 DNA: TGTGCCAGCAAATTAGGACAGAACTATGGCTACACCTTC; CDR3 protein: CASKLGQNYGYTF; V gene: TRBV27; J gene: TRBJ1-2; clone size: -; D gene: -
CDR3 DNA: TGTGCCAGCAGCTTAGCCCTGGGACAGGGAGGTGAAGCTTTCTTT; CDR3 protein: CASSLALGQGGEAFF; V gene: TRBV7-6; J gene: TRBJ1-1; clone size: -; D gene: TRBD1
CDR3 DNA: TGTGCCAGCAGTTCCCCGGGACTAGCGGGAGGTTCCTACGAGCAGTACTTC; CDR3 protein: CASSSPGLAGGSYEQYF; V gene: TRBV28; J gene: TRBJ2-7; clone size: -; D gene: TRBD2